This TCR beta chain was retrieved from a study of blood T cell repertoires in COVID-19. Study summary: COVID-19 samples collected from the United States, Italy and Spain covered acute and convalescent phases. The analysed material was cDNA or gDNA that came from T cells, B-cell-depleted T cells, or PBMCs.

This CDR3 contains 15 residues. Germline CDR1 is MNHEY and CDR2 is SVGAGI. Trimming at V came to 4 bases and at J to 9 bases, leaving 7 bases not matched to a gene. Clones were read by immunoSEQ multiplex PCR, and TCRdb kept only the in-frame ones, dropping some. The table includes about 480,000 clones, approximately 88% detected once. The receptor comes from a woman between 40 and 50 years old who had recovered from COVID-19. The V call is TRBV6-5, the J call TRBJ2-1, with 12 bases fitting TRBD2. Sequences were obtained from PBMCs or T cells enriched from blood (not recorded which). The chain's CDR3 is CASSSGTSGSIEQFF. DNA for the CDR3: TGTGCCAGCAGTTCCGGGACTAGCGGGTCCATTGAGCAGTTCTTC.